One and the same sample provided the 26 T cell receptor beta chains below, sequenced in a study of shared clonotypes between healthy human individuals. Naive CD8 isolation took CD45RO-negative cells positively selected for CCR7 and excluded terminally differentiated effector memory CD45RA+ cells. Clones were read by immunoSEQ multiplex PCR, and TCRdb kept only the in-frame ones, dropping some. In the table there are roughly 2.1 million clones, 85% to 95% of which are singletons. Sequenced material: naive CD8+ T cells from PBMCs. The receptors shown here come from a man between 18 and 35 years old in good health. Some clones in this sample may be carry-over from other donors' samples.

The V call is TRBV6-5, the J call TRBJ2-7; D not resolved. This CDR3 region has 13 residues. The ends were cut back, 6 bases at V and 2 bases at J, with 11 bases in the middle. CDR1 is MNHEY, CDR2 SVGAGI, per germline. The CDR3 nucleotides are TGTGCCAGCAGCTCTAGTGCGCCCTACGAGCAGTACTTC. The encoded protein is CASSSSAPYEQYF.

The chain joins TRBV29-1 to TRBJ2-3, with D maybe TRBD1 (6 bases). The CDR3 consists of 15 residues. The germline V and J ends were trimmed by 7 bases and 2 bases, with 19 bases remaining between them. From germline, CDR1 is SQVTM and CDR2 ANQGSEA. CDR3 residues: CSGGQSQYSTDTQYF. DNA of the CDR3: TGCAGCGGCGGACAGTCACAGTACTCCACAGATACGCAGTATTTT.

The rearrangement joins TRBV18 to TRBJ1-1; a possible D gene is TRBD1 (6 bases). Germline assignment: CDR1 KGHSH and CDR2 LQKENI. Trimming pared 1 base from V and 3 bases from J, leaving 12 bases between. The CDR3 length is 15 residues. The CDR3 DNA reads as TGTGCCAGCTCACCACAGGGGGTCGGGGACACTGAAGCTTTCTTT. It specifies CASSPQGVGDTEAFF.

The V call is TRBV28, the J call TRBJ2-3; 11 positions match TRBD2. The CDR3 is 14 amino acids. Trimming removed 5 bases from V and 7 bases from J; junction bases left unmatched: 5. Germline V gene sequence: CDR1 MDHEN, CDR2 SYDVKM. CDR3 sequence: CASSPTSGINTQYF. The CDR3 nucleotides read TGTGCCAGCAGTCCGACTAGCGGGATAAATACGCAGTATTTT.

The chain combines TRBV5-1 with TRBJ2-1; TRBD2 might be the D (5 bases). The CDR3 has 16 residues. CDR1 and CDR2 from the germline V gene are SGHRS and YFSETQ. V lost 4 bases and J lost 2, with 16 bases in between. CDR3 nucleotides: TGCGCCAGCAGCCCCCCGGGCGGGCCTACCTACAATGAGCAGTTCTTC. Residues: CASSPPGGPTYNEQFF. Together with reference TRBV5-1 and TRBJ2-1, the CDR3 gives the full variable domain: KAGVTQTPRYLIKTRGQQVTLSCSPISGHRSVSWYQQTPGQGLQFLFEYFSETQRNKGNFPGRFSGRQFSNSRSEMNVSTLELGDSALYLCASSPPGGPTYNEQFFGPGTRLTVL.

The chain has TRBV28 and TRBJ2-5; 10 nucleotides match TRBD2. CDR1 and CDR2 from the germline V gene are MDHEN and SYDVKM. Unmatched junction bases numbered 5, after V lost 6 bases and J lost 4 bases. The CDR3 totals 14 residues. The CDR3 loop is CASRLAGRGETQYF. The CDR3 region has the DNA TGTGCCAGCAGACTAGCGGGGAGGGGAGAGACCCAGTACTTC.

The chain carries TRBV6-5 and TRBJ2-3; possibly TRBD1 for D (6 bases). V lost 5 bases, J lost 2 bases, and 11 bases lay in between. The CDR3 extends over 14 amino acids. Looked up from germline, CDR1 is MNHEY and CDR2 is SVGAGI. The CDR3 bases are TGTGCCAGCAGTGGGTGGGGGCCCACAGATACGCAGTATTTT. It is translated as CASSGWGPTDTQYF.

CDR3 loop: CASSPDHEQFF. In nucleotides, the CDR3 is TGTGCCAGCAGCCCTGACCATGAGCAGTTCTTC. This chain uses TRBV7-2 with TRBJ2-1; no definite D call. The germline gives CDR1 SGHTA, CDR2 FQGNSA. CDR3 length: 11 amino acids. V was trimmed by 5 bases and J by 8 bases, leaving 7 bases between them.

This clone was counted once. V is TRBV7-8 and J is TRBJ1-4; unclear D gene. CDR1 is SGHVS and CDR2 is FQNEAQ in the germline V gene. The CDR3 is 15 residues long. Trimming left V 5 bases short and J 5 bases short, with 15 bases between. The CDR3: CASSPTDLGNEKLFF. The CDR3 bases are TGTGCCAGCAGCCCCACGGACCTGGGCAATGAAAAACTGTTTTTT.

The chain joins TRBV27 to TRBJ1-2; 9 bases align to TRBD1. With 5 bases clipped from V and 3 bases from J, the junction kept 7 bases outside the gene matches. The germline V gene encodes CDR1 MNHEY and CDR2 SMNVEV (reference sequence). The CDR3 is 15 amino acids. In DNA, the CDR3 is TGTGCCAGCAGTCCCAGGGACAGGGACTACTATGGCTACACCTTC. Translating gives CASSPRDRDYYGYTF.

The chain recombines TRBV11-2 with TRBJ2-3, with D perhaps matching TRBD1 (5 bases). The CDR3 covers 10 residues. With 11 bases removed from V and 5 bases from J, the gap between germline ends came to 8 bases. CDR1 is SGHAT and CDR2 is FQNNGV in the germline V gene. CDR3 residues: CAGAGDTQYF. CDR3 coding DNA: TGTGCCGGGGCCGGAGATACGCAGTATTTT.

To note about this clone: This specimen includes other DNA sequences encoding the same CDR3. CDR3 sequence (DNA): TGCAGCGTTGGGGCCGGCTACGAGCAGTACTTC. It specifies CSVGAGYEQYF. This chain connects TRBV29-1 to TRBJ2-7; D is undetermined. Looked up from germline, CDR1 is SQVTM and CDR2 is ANQGSEA. The CDR3 spans 11 residues. Between the trimmed V and J ends, which lost 4 bases and 3 bases, there was a span of 7 bases.

This rearrangement joins TRBV2 to TRBJ2-7, with 10 bases aligning to TRBD2. CDR1 SNHLY and CDR2 FYNNEI come from the germline V gene. Trimming took 5 bases from V and 6 from J; bases not matched to a gene: 7. The CDR3 sequence is 14 residues long. The CDR3 DNA reads as TGTGCCAGCAGTCCCCTAGCGGGAGTGGCCGAGCAGTACTTC. It specifies CASSPLAGVAEQYF. The full variable domain, in which reference TRBV2 and TRBJ2-7 provide the parts outside the CDR3, is EPEVTQTPSHQVTQMGQEVILRCVPISNHLYFYWYRQILGQKVEFLVSFYNNEISEKSEIFDDQFSVERPDGSNFTLKIRSTKLEDSAMYFCASSPLAGVAEQYFGPGTRLTVT.

This clone was recorded once. The chain combines TRBV11-2 with TRBJ2-5; 7 positions agree with TRBD1. V shed 5 bases and J 3 bases; nucleotides not matched to a gene: 6. CDR1 and CDR2 from the germline V gene are SGHAT and FQNNGV. The CDR3 is made up of 14 amino acids. CDR3 in amino acids: CASSMTGTKETQYF. The CDR3 DNA sequence: TGTGCCAGCAGCATGACAGGGACCAAAGAGACCCAGTACTTC.

V is TRBV6-5 and J is TRBJ2-1; 9 bases fit TRBD2. The germline CDR1 and CDR2 sequences are MNHEY and SVGAGI. With 8 bases clipped from V and 7 bases from J, the junction kept 12 bases outside the gene matches. The CDR3 totals 15 residues. CDR3 bases: TGTGCCAGCCGAGACTTTAGCGGGAGTTTGAATGAGCAGTTCTTC. Amino acids: CASRDFSGSLNEQFF.

The chain recombines TRBV7-9 with TRBJ2-7, with D unclear. Trimming removed 1 base from V and 9 bases from J, with 19 bases in between. Germline values: CDR1 SEHNR, CDR2 FQNEAQ (reference sequence). This CDR3 has 15 amino acids. Written as DNA, the CDR3 is TGTGCCAGCAGCTTAGGAGACTCCCGTTTTAATGGGCAGTACTTC. It is translated as CASSLGDSRFNGQYF.

The chain combines TRBV2 with TRBJ1-1; weak D call: TRBD1 (5 bases). Germline-derived CDR1 and CDR2 are SNHLY and FYNNEI. This CDR3 is 13 amino acids long. Between the trimmed V and J ends, which lost 7 bases and 4 bases, there was a span of 13 bases. The CDR3 DNA reads as TGTGCCAGCATGGGGCGGTTGAGCACTGAAGCTTTCTTT. Translating gives CASMGRLSTEAFF.

V is TRBV5-6 and J is TRBJ1-2; D is uncertain. Trimming removed 4 bases at V and 4 bases at J, with 17 bases between. In germline, CDR1 is SGHDT, CDR2 YYEEEE. The CDR3 has 15 residues. As DNA, the CDR3 is TGTGCCAGCAGCCTGGGTCACGCGGCCAGCTATGGCTACACCTTC. Translated: CASSLGHAASYGYTF. Looking up the rest from reference TRBV5-6 and TRBJ1-2 gives the full variable domain: DAGVTQSPTHLIKTRGQQVTLRCSPKSGHDTVSWYQQALGQGPQFIFQYYEEEERQRGNFPDRFSGHQFPNYSSELNVNALLLGDSALYLCASSLGHAASYGYTFGSGTRLTVV.

The gene calls are TRBV2 and TRBJ2-6; D gene uncertain. Germline assignment: CDR1 SNHLY and CDR2 FYNNEI. Trimming left V 7 bases short and J 0 bases short, with 13 bases between. This CDR3 comprises 16 residues. CDR3 DNA sequence: TGTGCCAGCATGCCCTTGGGTCGCTCTGGGGCCAACGTCCTGACTTTC. It codes for CASMPLGRSGANVLTF.

The chain couples TRBV27 to TRBJ2-7; D is unclear. CDR1 and CDR2 (germline): MNHEY, SMNVEV (reference sequence). This CDR3 contains 16 residues. Trimming removed 0 bases at V and 0 bases at J, with 12 bases between. The DNA for the CDR3 is TGTGCCAGCAGTTTATCCTCAGAGGTTACCTCCTACGAGCAGTACTTC. Translating gives CASSLSSEVTSYEQYF.

Concerning this clone itself: Other DNA sequences of this sample code for an identical CDR3. This chain uses TRBV25-1 with TRBJ2-5; D could derive from TRBD1 or TRBD2 (5 bases each). CDR1 MGHDK and CDR2 SYGVNS come from the germline V gene. The V end lost 4 bases, the J end lost 5 bases, and 5 bases lay between the germline ends. CDR3 length equals 11 residues. CDR3 protein: CASSGGETQYF. The CDR3, as DNA: TGTGCCAGCAGTGGGGGGGAGACCCAGTACTTC.

The rearrangement uses TRBV28 and TRBJ2-3; weak D call: TRBD2 (6 bases). V lost 0 bases, J lost 3 bases, and 13 bases lay in between. The CDR3 loop spans 16 amino acids. Looked up from germline, CDR1 is MDHEN and CDR2 is SYDVKM. In nucleotides, the CDR3 is TGTGCCAGCAGTTTATGGGGGGGACGGTTTACAGATACGCAGTATTTT. Translation gives CASSLWGGRFTDTQYF.

CDR3: CASSTTQYGEQYF. CDR3 DNA: TGTGCCAGCAGTACGACGCAGTATGGCGAGCAGTACTTC. V usage is TRBV27 and J usage is TRBJ2-7; D remains ambiguous. Trimming pared 5 bases from V and 6 bases from J, leaving 14 bases between. There are 13 residues in the CDR3. Germline CDR1 MNHEY, CDR2 SMNVEV (reference sequence).

The V gene is TRBV11-2, the J gene TRBJ2-4; no definite D call. V was pared by 2 bases and J by 3 bases, with 14 bases between. Germline values: CDR1 SGHAT, CDR2 FQNNGV. The CDR3 runs 16 residues. DNA for the CDR3: TGTGCCAGCAGCTTACAAACTGTCAACGGCAAAAACATTCAGTACTTC. Translated, it gives CASSLQTVNGKNIQYF.

The gene calls are TRBV4-1 and TRBJ1-6, with 8 positions matching TRBD1. V lost 0 bases, J lost 6 bases, and 7 bases stayed unmatched. This CDR3 region has 17 residues. The germline V gene has CDR1 MGHRA and CDR2 YSYEKL. CDR3 in amino acids: CASSQDLVTGVNSPLHF. The CDR3 coding sequence is TGCGCCAGCAGCCAAGATCTGGTGACAGGGGTTAATTCACCCCTCCACTTT.

This clone turned up a few times. The chain recombines TRBV11-2 with TRBJ1-5; D is uncertain. CDR3 length equals 13 residues. From germline, CDR1 is SGHAT and CDR2 FQNNGV. Trimming took 4 bases from V and 4 from J, leaving 8 bases between them. The DNA for the CDR3 is TGTGCCAGCAGCTATAACACGAATCAGCCCCAGCATTTT. This sequence encodes CASSYNTNQPQHF.